This TCR beta chain was documented in a study of blood T cell repertoires in COVID-19. Study overall: From the United States, Italy and Spain came samples of acute and convalescent COVID-19.

The trim removed 4 bases at V and 6 bases at J, leaving 0 bases unmatched. The germline V gene encodes CDR1 SGHAT and CDR2 FQNNGV. The CDR3 has 12 amino acids. In the original workflow: From reference gene primer amplification, estimates of nucleated cell counts were derived. Only in-frame clones appear in the TCRdb table, and some are missing; sequencing was by immunoSEQ multiplex PCR. V and J calls and clone size come straight from that table; D and trimming were deduced from the DNA. Of about 380,000 clones listed, 80% to 90% are singletons. Participants, roughly 18 to 89 years old, spanned about 26 US areas. Recovered participants had two consecutive negative NP/OP PCR tests, healthcare professional clearance, or symptom resolution.

The sample taken for sequencing was PBMCs or T cells enriched from blood (not recorded which). This TCR was sampled from a man aged 25-45 years who had recovered from COVID-19. The chain recombines TRBV11-2 with TRBJ1-2; 9 bases agree with TRBD1. The CDR3 loop reads CASSWDRDGYTF. The CDR3, as DNA: TGTGCCAGCAGCTGGGACAGGGATGGCTACACCTTC. The entire variable domain, with the rest obtained from reference TRBV11-2 and TRBJ1-2, is as follows: EAGVAQSPRYKIIEKRQSVAFWCNPISGHATLYWYQQILGQGPKLLIQFQNNGVVDDSQLPKDRFSAERLKGVDSTLKIQPAKLEDSAVYLCASSWDRDGYTFGSGTRLTVV.